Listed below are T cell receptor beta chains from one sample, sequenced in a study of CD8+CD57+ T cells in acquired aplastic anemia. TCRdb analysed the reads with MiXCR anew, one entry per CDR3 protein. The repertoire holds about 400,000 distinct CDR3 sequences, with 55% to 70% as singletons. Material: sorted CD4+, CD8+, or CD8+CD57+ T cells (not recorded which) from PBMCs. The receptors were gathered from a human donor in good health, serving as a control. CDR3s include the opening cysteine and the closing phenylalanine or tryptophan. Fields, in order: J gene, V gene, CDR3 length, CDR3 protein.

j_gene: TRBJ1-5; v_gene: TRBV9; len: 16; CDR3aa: CASSLGRDFSYEPQHF
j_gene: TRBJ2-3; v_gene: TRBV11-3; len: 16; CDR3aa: CASSITARPSTDTQYF
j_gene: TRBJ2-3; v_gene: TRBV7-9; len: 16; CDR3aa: CARGKVWRHRTDGQYF
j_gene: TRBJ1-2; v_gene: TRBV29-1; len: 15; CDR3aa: CSVHEGQGKGYGYTF
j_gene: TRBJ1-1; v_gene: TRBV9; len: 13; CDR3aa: CASSRRGFTSAFF
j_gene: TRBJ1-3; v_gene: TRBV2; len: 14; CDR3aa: CASSLQASGYSLYF
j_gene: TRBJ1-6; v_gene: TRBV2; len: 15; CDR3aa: CASSGPGGIYYAQYF
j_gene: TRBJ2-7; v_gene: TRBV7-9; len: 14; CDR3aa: CASSSGTSGAAEYF
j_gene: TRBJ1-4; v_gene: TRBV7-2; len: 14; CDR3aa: CASSLGRYQQYLFF
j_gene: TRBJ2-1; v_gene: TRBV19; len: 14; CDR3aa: CARNLAGGGNEQFF
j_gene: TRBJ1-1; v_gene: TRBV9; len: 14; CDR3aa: CASSVRDRGPYELF
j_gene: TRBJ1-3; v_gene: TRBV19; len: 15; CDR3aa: CASSPDRGRMNTIYF
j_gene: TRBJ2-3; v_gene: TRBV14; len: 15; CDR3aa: CASSLMTWHRYAEYF
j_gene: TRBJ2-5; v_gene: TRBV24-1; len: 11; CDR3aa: CATSEGETGYF
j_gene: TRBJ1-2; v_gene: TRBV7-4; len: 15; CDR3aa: CASSVEGGVLYGHTF
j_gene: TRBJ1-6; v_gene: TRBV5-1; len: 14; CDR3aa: CASSLAGENSPLHF
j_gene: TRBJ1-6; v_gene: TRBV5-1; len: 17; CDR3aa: CASSLSVFSFYNSPLHF
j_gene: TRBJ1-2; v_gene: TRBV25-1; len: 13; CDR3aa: CARRTGVGYGYTF
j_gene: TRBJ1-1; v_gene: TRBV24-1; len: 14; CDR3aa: CATSDLHRNATQFF
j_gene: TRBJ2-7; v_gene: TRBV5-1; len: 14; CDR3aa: CASSLGDRETEQYF
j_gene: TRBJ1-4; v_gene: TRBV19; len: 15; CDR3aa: CASSKGKAQDEQHFF
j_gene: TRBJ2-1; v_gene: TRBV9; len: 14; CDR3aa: CASSRPSLDKAPVF
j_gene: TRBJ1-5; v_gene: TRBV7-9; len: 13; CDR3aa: CASSSGGGQLQHF
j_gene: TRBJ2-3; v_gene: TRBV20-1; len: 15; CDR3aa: CSARDLQGGTDTQYF
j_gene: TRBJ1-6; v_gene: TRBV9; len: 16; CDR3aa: CASSEEVQGNNYSLHF
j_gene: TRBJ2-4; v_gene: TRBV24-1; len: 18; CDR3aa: CATSEGRGPTYAKNVQYF
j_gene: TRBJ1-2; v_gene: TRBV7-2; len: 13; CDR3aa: CASGLKARVVQHF
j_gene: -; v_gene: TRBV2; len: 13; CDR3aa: CASTLRTGDEQYF
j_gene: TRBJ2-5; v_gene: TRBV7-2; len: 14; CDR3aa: CASSWTSGKETQYF
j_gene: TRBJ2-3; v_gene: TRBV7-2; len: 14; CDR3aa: CATQPGAGSNTQYF
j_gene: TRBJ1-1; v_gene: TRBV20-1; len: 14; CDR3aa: CSARELGISTEAFF
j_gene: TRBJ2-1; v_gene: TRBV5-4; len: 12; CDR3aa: CASSLCGHEQFF
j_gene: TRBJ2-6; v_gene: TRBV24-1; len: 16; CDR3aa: CATSGENSPGPIVIGF
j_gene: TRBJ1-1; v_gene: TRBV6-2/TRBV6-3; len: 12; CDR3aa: CASSYLGAEAFF
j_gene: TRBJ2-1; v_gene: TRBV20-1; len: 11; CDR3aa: CSAAGGIDQFF
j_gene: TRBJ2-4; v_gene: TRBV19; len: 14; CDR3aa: CASSDVPAGGIQHF
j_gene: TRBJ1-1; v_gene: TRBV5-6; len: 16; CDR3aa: CASSPRTGGMNTEAFF
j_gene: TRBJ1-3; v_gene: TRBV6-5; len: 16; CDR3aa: CASSAGFYGSGNTIYF
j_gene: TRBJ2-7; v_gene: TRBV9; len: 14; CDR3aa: CASSYPERGYEQYF
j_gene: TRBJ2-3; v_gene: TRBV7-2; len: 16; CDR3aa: CASSAAPPGSAETQYF
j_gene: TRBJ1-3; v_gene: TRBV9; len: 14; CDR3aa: CASSAGAAGNTIYF
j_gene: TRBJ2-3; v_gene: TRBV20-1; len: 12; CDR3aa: CSAKTQFDTQYF
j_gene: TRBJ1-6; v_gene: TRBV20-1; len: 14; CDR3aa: CSASPGQGSSPLHF
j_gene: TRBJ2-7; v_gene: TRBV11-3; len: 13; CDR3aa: CASSLYNSYEQYF
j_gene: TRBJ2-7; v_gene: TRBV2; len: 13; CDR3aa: CTTRPADPYEQYF
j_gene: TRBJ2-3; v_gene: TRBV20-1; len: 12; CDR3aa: CSAHDSTDTQYF
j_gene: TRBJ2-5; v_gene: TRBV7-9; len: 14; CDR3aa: CASSWTERGETQYF
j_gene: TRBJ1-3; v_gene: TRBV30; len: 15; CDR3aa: CAWSGGSISGNTIYF